The clone carrying this T cell receptor (beta chain) has only a few counts. Its antigen is unknown. There are 14 residues in the CDR3. CDR1 is DFQATT and CDR2 is SNEGSKA in the germline V gene (reference sequence). V gave up 1 base and J gave up 4 bases, with 13 bases separating them. A second PCR, run for roughly 7 to 12 cycles, used a sample-barcoded 5' primer plus a J-beta primer mix. Each CDR3 protein is one row after TCRdb ran MiXCR on the 5' RACE reads. The sample holds a few hundred thousand distinct CDR3 sequences, 27% seen once. The sample originates from a study of blood T cells in healthy people across ages. Whole-study findings and limits: It was the long-lived donors that had more naive CD4+ cells and higher diversity than aged donors.

Material for sequencing was blood. The rearrangement links TRBV20-1 to TRBJ2-5; TRBD1 or TRBD2 may be the D gene (5 bases each). This TCR derives from a woman in her 70s in good health. This CDR3 reads CSARVGGGAETQYF. The DNA for the CDR3 is TGCAGTGCTAGAGTCGGTGGGGGAGCAGAGACCCAGTACTTC.